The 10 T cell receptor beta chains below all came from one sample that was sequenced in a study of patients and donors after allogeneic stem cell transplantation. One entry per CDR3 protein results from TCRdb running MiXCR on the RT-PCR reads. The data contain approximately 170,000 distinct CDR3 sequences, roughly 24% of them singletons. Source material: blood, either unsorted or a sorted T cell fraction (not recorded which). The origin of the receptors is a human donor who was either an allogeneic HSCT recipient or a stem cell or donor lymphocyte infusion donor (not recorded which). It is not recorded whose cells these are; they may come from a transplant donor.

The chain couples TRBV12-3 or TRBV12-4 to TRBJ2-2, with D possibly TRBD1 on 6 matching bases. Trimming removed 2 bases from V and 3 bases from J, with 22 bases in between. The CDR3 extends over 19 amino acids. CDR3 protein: CASSLSPPTSTGYTGELFF. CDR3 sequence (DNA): TGTGCCAGCAGTTTATCCCCCCCTACCAGTACAGGGTACACCGGGGAGCTGTTTTTT.

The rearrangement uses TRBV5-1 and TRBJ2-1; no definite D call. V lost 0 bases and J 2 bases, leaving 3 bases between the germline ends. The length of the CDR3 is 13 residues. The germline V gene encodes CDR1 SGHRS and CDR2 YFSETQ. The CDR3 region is CASSLVPYNEQFF. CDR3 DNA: TGCGCCAGCAGCTTGGTACCCTACAATGAGCAGTTCTTC.

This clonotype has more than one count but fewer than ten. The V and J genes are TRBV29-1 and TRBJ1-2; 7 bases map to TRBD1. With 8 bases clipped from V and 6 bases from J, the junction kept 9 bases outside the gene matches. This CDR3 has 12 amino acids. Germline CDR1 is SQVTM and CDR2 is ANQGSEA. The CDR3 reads CSNGQASNGYTF. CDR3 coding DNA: TGCAGCAACGGACAGGCTTCAAATGGCTACACCTTC.

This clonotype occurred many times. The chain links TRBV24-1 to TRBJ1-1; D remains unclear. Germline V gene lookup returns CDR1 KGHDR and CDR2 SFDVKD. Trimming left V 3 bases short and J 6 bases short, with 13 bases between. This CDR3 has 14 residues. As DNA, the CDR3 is TGTGCCACCAGTGATGGAATCCCGGAGGCTGAAGCTTTCTTT. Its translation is CATSDGIPEAEAFF.

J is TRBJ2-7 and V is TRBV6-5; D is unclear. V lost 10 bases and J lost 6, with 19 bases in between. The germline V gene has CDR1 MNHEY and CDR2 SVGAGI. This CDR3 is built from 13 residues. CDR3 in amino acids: CATPRSILSEQYF. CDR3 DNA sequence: TGTGCCACTCCTCGCTCCATCCTCTCCGAGCAGTACTTC.

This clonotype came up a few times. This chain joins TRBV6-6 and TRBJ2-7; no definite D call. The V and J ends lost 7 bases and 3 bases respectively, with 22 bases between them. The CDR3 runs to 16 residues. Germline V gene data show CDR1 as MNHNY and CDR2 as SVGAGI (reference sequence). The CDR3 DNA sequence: TGTGCCAGCATTCCCACTACCGGTATGGGAATCTACGAGCAGTACTTC. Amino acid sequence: CASIPTTGMGIYEQYF.

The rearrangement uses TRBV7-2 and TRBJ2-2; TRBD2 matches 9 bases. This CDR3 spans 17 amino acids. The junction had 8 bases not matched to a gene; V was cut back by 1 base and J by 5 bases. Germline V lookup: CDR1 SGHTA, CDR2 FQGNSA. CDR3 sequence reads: CASSLGVGLAGTGELFF. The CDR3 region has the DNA TGTGCCAGCAGCTTAGGTGTTGGTCTAGCGGGAACCGGGGAGCTGTTTTTT.

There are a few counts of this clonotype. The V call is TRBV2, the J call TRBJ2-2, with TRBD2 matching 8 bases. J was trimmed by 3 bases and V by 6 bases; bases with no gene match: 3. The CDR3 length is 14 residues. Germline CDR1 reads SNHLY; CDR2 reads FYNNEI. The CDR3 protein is CASSLRGDTGELFF. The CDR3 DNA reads TGTGCCAGCAGCTTGCGGGGGGACACCGGGGAGCTGTTTTTT.

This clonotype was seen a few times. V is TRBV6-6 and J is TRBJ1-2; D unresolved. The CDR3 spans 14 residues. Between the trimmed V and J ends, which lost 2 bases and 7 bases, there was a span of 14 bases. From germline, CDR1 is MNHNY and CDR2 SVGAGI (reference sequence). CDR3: CASSYDRGEGGYTF. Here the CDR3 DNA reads TGTGCCAGCAGTTACGATCGGGGAGAAGGTGGCTACACCTTC.

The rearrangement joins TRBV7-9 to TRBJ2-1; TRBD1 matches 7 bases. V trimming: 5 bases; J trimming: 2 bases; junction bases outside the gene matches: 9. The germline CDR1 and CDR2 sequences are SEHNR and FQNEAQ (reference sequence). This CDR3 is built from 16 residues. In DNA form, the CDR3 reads TGTGCCAGCAGCCCAATACAGGGGTTGGCCTACAATGAGCAGTTCTTC. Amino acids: CASSPIQGLAYNEQFF.